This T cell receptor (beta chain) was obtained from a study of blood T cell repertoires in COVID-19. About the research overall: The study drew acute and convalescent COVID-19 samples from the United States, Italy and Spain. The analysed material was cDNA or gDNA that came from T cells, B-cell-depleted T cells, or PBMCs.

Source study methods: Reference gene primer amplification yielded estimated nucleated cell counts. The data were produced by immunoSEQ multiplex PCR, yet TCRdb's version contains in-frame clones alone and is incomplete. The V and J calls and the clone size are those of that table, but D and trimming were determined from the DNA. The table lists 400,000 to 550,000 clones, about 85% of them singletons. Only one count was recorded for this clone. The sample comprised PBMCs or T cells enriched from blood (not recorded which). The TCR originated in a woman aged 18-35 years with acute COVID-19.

CDR3 sequence (DNA): TGTGCCAGCAGACTCAGCGGGATGGGAGAGACCCAGTACTTC. Translating it yields CASRLSGMGETQYF. This chain links TRBV14 with TRBJ2-5; TRBD2 agrees at 7 bases. Germline V gene lookup returns CDR1 SGHDN and CDR2 FVKESK. V lost 6 bases and J lost 4; bases outside the gene matches: 8. The CDR3 is 14 amino acids.